This T cell receptor (beta chain) stems from a study of long-term antiretroviral therapy in people with HIV. Study information: Initial samples were collected about a decade before the 2015 immediate-ART recommendation.

J lost 4 bases, V lost 0 bases, and 10 bases had no gene match. The V gene's germline CDR1 is GTSNPN and CDR2 SVGIG (reference sequence). The CDR3 extends over 16 amino acids. Sequencing relied on immunoSEQ assay v3.0, run at survey level. The method was immunoSEQ multiplex PCR; TCRdb's version includes in-frame clones alone and lacks a portion of them. The sample lists around 16,000 clones; roughly 80% were seen once. The genes are TRBV30 and TRBJ2-7; 9 positions match TRBD2. This TCR was recovered from a man younger than 45 with HIV. Sequences were derived from unsorted PBMCs, sampled about 1.2 years before starting antiretroviral therapy. The CDR3, as DNA: TGTGCCTGGAGTGTATCCGCGGGAGGGTACCTTTACGAGCAGTACTTC. Translated, it gives CAWSVSAGGYLYEQYF.